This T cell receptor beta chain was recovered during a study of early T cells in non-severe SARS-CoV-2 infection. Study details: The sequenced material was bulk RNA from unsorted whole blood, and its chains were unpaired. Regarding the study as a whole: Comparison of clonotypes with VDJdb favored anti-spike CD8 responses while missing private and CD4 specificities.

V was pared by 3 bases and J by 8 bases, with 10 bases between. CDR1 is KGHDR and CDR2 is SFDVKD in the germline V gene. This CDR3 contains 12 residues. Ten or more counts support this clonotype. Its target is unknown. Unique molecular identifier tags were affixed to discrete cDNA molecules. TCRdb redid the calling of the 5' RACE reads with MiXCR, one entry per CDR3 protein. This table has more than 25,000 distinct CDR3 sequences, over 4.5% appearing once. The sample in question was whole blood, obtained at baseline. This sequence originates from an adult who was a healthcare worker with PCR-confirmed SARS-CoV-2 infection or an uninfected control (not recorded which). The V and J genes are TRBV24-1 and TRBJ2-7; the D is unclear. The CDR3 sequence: CATSDMKEKQYF. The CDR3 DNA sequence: TGTGCCACCAGTGATATGAAGGAGAAGCAGTACTTC.